This T cell receptor (beta chain) was observed in a study of T cells in Graves' hyperthyroidism and ophthalmopathy (dated by TCRdb to the late 2010s). At the level of the whole study: Peripheral blood samples were taken at the time of initial diagnosis, prior to any treatment. To identify distinguishing TCR V-J signatures, a discovery cohort of 100 patients was used, comprising 40 to 45 with Graves' ophthalmopathy and around 57 with stable Graves' hyperthyroidism. Whether ophthalmopathy could be predicted prospectively was tested in an independent validation cohort made up of under 20 hyperthyroidism patients plus 17 patients who later progressed to ophthalmopathy. For training and testing, the approximately 92 patients in the discovery cohort were randomly divided in a 7:3 ratio. The study also compared thyroid tissue and blood T-cell repertoires from more than five Graves' hyperthyroidism patients. Once sampling was done, hyperthyroidism patients were given methimazole at a starting dose of 30 mg daily, whereas ophthalmopathy patients were given high-dose intravenous methylprednisolone. The paper describes TCR Vbeta CDR3 sequencing of around 140 peripheral blood samples, made up of fewer than 50 ophthalmopathy patients, roughly 75 hyperthyroidism patients and roughly 17 progressor patients.

This clonotype showed up just a few times. The specificity of this receptor is unknown. No clone much larger than this one lies a single base away; base qualities are absent. Amplification of TCR beta CDR3 regions was carried out from RNA transcripts. For the first round of RT-PCR on the TCR CDR3, the HTBI primer set was used together with the Qiagen OneStep RT-PCR kit. Libraries were constructed in a second round of multiplex PCR, after which size selection and purification were carried out. Sequencing of the libraries was done on an Illumina HiSeq2000 using paired-end 100 bp reads. As for how the authors treated the data: SOAPnuke was used to process the raw data, with reads discarded if the reads contained adapters or uncalled bases, had a mean Phred below 15, or lacked an exact constant-primer or identifier match. COPE v1.2.5 was used to merge high-quality paired reads, and clonotypes were defined as unique nucleotide sequences. Clonotypes were aligned to IMGT TRBV, TRBD and TRBJ reference segments using MiTCR v1.1. Analysis was restricted to V-J combinations with a frequency above 0.0001, which covered about 99% of repertoires. The TCS score was defined as the ratio of F50 (clonal expansion) to E x V (chaos), calculated using BLOSUM62-based TCRdist between CDR3 peptides within each V-J. Welch's t-statistics and random forest reduced roughly 540 V-J features to 13, which were used in a naive Bayes classifier (R e1071). The public reads were run again by TCRdb, first through fastp at Q25 and then through MiXCR, and only productive beta chains were kept. CDR3 protein duplicates are merged, each entry listing the most common genes and DNA. TCRdb's processing, not the authors' own work, is the source of the V and J calls. This sample holds some 580,000 distinct CDR3 sequences; more than 15% were observed only once. The ten top clones hold roughly 3.3% of the sample.

General study outcomes and caveats: A 13 V-J signature model separated ophthalmopathy from stable hyperthyroidism, with around 91% sensitivity and 81% to 83% specificity in cross-validation and 80%/75% in testing. During validation, the model predicted progression to ophthalmopathy a median of around 7 months ahead of onset, with 70.59% sensitivity and around 73% specificity. Most expanded thyroid clonotypes (frequency above 0.001) were also detected in blood, suggesting blood repertoires may reflect thyroid immune responses. No statistical method was used to set the sample size in advance, and investigators knew the group allocation.

Ophthalmopathy patients had moderately to severely active disease, with a Clinical Activity Score of 3 or more, a NOSPECS grade of 4 or more, and a disease duration of less than 3 months. Exclusion was applied to patients with uncontrolled infections, other autoimmune diseases, pregnancy or lactation. Diagnoses were based on clinical symptoms, serum thyroxine and TRAb, thyroid ultrasound and orbital computed tomography. Ficoll-Paque density gradient centrifugation was used to isolate PBMCs from approximately 11 ml of fresh peripheral blood. Total RNA was extracted with Trizol reagent, and quality was checked on an Agilent 2100 Bioanalyzer. CDR1 and CDR2, per the germline V gene (reference sequence), are LNHDA and SQIVND. V sheds 3 bases and J sheds 6 bases, leaving 12 bases between their ends. From the cysteine up to the phenylalanine, the CDR3 has a length of 14 residues. Here the CDR3 DNA is all that survives: 42 bases in frame from base 1.

The rearrangement combines TRBV19 with TRBJ1-5; the D gene remains uncertain. The origin of this receptor is a woman in her thirties or forties with Graves' ophthalmopathy. Sequences were obtained from blood. The CDR3 protein: CASSIREVSQPQHF. The nucleotide sequence is given as TGTGCCAGTAGTATCCGGGAAGTCAGTCAGCCCCAGCATTTT.